A single sample gave rise to the 23 T cell receptor beta chains below, sequenced in a study of Ad26.COV2.S vaccination and SARS-CoV-2 variants. Indicated treatment: some 20 received Ad26.COV2.S at low or high dose, single or two shots; about 5 received placebo; per-sample allocation not given. Day 63 following the first vaccine or placebo injection was when the samples were taken. Only in-frame clones appear in the TCRdb table, and some are missing; sequencing was by immunoSEQ multiplex PCR. The profile shows about 250,000 clones, approximately 87% of them singletons. Sequenced here: peripheral blood, sampled in a trial of Ad26.COV2.S vaccine versus placebo. Every receptor here comes from a person aged 18 to 65 who received the Ad26.COV2.S COVID-19 vaccine or a placebo.

The J gene is TRBJ2-7, the V gene TRBV6-2 or TRBV6-3; D gene unclear. Germline V gene lookup returns CDR1 MNHEY and CDR2 SVGEGT. The CDR3 contains 14 residues. With 6 bases removed from V and 7 bases from J, the gap between germline ends came to 19 bases. CDR3 bases: TGTGCCAGCAGCCCGGCGCTGCCGTTCGGGGAGCAGTACTTC. As protein: CASSPALPFGEQYF.

This chain uses TRBV4-2 with TRBJ1-2, with TRBD1 matching over 10 bases. Germline V gene sequence: CDR1 LGHNA, CDR2 YNFKEQ. The V gene end was trimmed by 3 bases and the J gene end by 3 bases; junction bases not matched to a gene: 4. The CDR3 covers 15 residues. CDR3 sequence reads: CASSQQTGGDYGYTF. CDR3 sequence (DNA): TGTGCCAGCAGCCAGCAGACAGGGGGCGACTATGGCTACACCTTC.

The rearrangement links TRBV21-1 to TRBJ1-2. TRBV21-1 is tagged as a pseudogene. The CDR3 sequence is 12 residues long. The CDR3 region has the DNA TGTGCCAGCAGCAAAGTAGGGTTTGGCTACACCTTC. Protein sequence: CASSKVGFGYTF.

The chain employs TRBV28 and TRBJ2-3, with 9 positions matching TRBD1. V shed 2 bases and J 5 bases; nucleotides not matched to a gene: 8. There are 16 residues in the CDR3. The germline V gene encodes CDR1 MDHEN and CDR2 SYDVKM. CDR3 protein: CASSLGGQGTLDTQYF. In DNA form, the CDR3 reads TGTGCCAGCAGTTTAGGGGGACAGGGAACATTAGATACGCAGTATTTT.

V is TRBV2 and J is TRBJ1-3, with TRBD1 as a possible D gene (6 bases). The CDR3 extends over 13 amino acids. With 5 bases removed from V and 5 bases from J, the gap between germline ends came to 10 bases. Germline loops: CDR1 SNHLY, CDR2 FYNNEI. In DNA form, the CDR3 reads TGTGCCAGCAGTCAGGACAGTAGAAACACCATATATTTT. Translation: CASSQDSRNTIYF.

Remarks on this clone: Other nucleotide sequences in the sample specify the same CDR3. The chain has TRBV5-1 and TRBJ1-1; D might be TRBD1 (5 bases). Trimming cost V 4 bases and J 0 bases, with 10 bases left between them. The CDR3 contains 14 residues. Germline V gene data show CDR1 as SGHRS and CDR2 as YFSETQ. The CDR3 loop reads CASSLGTMNTEAFF. CDR3 nucleotide sequence: TGCGCCAGCAGCCTGGGGACCATGAACACTGAAGCTTTCTTT.

V is TRBV7-2 and J is TRBJ1-2; no firm D call. V was shortened by 1 base and J by 7 bases, with 7 bases between the two germline ends. CDR1 is SGHTA, CDR2 FQGNSA, per germline. The CDR3 runs 12 residues. CDR3 loop: CASSLGVSGYTF. The CDR3 nucleotides are TGTGCCAGCAGCTTAGGGGTATCTGGCTACACCTTC. The full variable domain, in which reference TRBV7-2 and TRBJ1-2 provide the parts outside the CDR3, is GAGVSQSPSNKVTEKGKDVELRCDPISGHTALYWYRQSLGQGLEFLIYFQGNSAPDKSGLPSDRFSAERTGGSVSTLTIQRTQQEDSAVYLCASSLGVSGYTFGSGTRLTVV.

The chain employs TRBV9 and TRBJ1-3, with D unresolved. Germline V gene lookup returns CDR1 SGDLS and CDR2 YYNGEE. V lost 3 bases, J lost 0 bases, and 7 bases lay in between. The CDR3 covers 14 residues. CDR3 region: CASSGTGSGNTIYF. In DNA, the CDR3 is TGTGCCAGCAGCGGGACGGGCTCTGGAAACACCATATATTTT.

CDR3 bases: TGTGCAGGGGGTTTCAGGCCTCACTATGGCTACACCTTC. Protein: CAGGFRPHYGYTF. The chain carries TRBV12-2 and TRBJ1-2. TRBV12-2 is termed a pseudogene. The CDR3 sequence is 13 residues long.

As concerns this clone: Germline is not matched at one junction end, which may reflect a read error. The chain employs TRBV5-1 and TRBJ1-4; no firm D call. The CDR3 has 14 amino acids. The V gene's germline CDR1 is SGHRS and CDR2 YFSETQ. Here the CDR3 DNA reads TGCGCCAGCAGTTTGGAGCGCTTGGGGGAAAAACTGTTTTTT. This codes for CASSLERLGEKLFF.

The V call is TRBV6-1, the J call TRBJ2-3; TRBD1 matches 8 bases. The CDR3 is made up of 15 amino acids. Germline V gene sequence: CDR1 MNHNS, CDR2 SASEGT. J was trimmed by 0 bases and V by 3 bases; bases with no gene match: 2. In nucleotides, the CDR3 is TGTGCCAGCAGTGAGCAGGGGGCGAGCACAGATACGCAGTATTTT. It translates to CASSEQGASTDTQYF.

V gene TRBV30 combines with J gene TRBJ2-1; D ambiguous. The CDR3 spans 11 residues. V lost 7 bases and J lost 8, with 12 bases in between. The germline CDR1 and CDR2 sequences are GTSNPN and SVGIG (reference sequence). The CDR3 reads CASFWAYEQFF. The CDR3 DNA reads as TGTGCCTCCTTCTGGGCGTATGAGCAGTTCTTC.

The chain is built from TRBV6-1 and TRBJ2-1; D gene unclear. Germline loops: CDR1 MNHNS, CDR2 SASEGT. This CDR3 has 11 residues. V was cut by 3 bases and J by 10 bases, with 7 bases left in between. CDR3 sequence (DNA): TGTGCCAGCAGTGATTGGGGAGAGCAGTTCTTC. Protein product: CASSDWGEQFF.

V is TRBV3-1 (or the pseudogene TRBV3-2) and J is TRBJ1-3; D unclear. Per the germline V gene, CDR1 is LGHDT and CDR2 is YNNKEL (reference sequence). The CDR3 extends over 16 amino acids. Deletions cut 3 bases from V and 2 bases from J, with 14 bases between. The CDR3 sequence is CASSQIPPAAGNTIYF. CDR3 bases: TGTGCCAGCAGCCAGATCCCCCCCGCGGCTGGAAACACCATATATTTT.

The chain uses TRBV30 and TRBJ1-2; 7 positions match TRBD1. J was trimmed by 2 bases and V by 8 bases; bases with no gene match: 23. The CDR3 extends over 18 amino acids. Germline loops: CDR1 GTSNPN, CDR2 SVGIG (reference sequence). This CDR3 is CASLGQNLELVKNYGYTF. The CDR3 nucleotides are TGTGCCAGCCTGGGACAGAACCTCGAACTCGTGAAAAACTATGGCTACACCTTC. The whole variable domain, remainder taken from reference TRBV30 and TRBJ1-2, is SQTIHQWPATLVQPVGSPLSLECTVEGTSNPNLYWYRQAAGRGLQLLFYSVGIGQISSEVPQNLSASRPQDRQFILSSKKLLLSDSGFYLCASLGQNLELVKNYGYTFGSGTRLTVV.

The chain combines TRBV6-5 with TRBJ1-1, with D perhaps TRBD1 (6 bases). Per germline, CDR1 MNHEY and CDR2 SVGAGI. Trimming removed 2 bases at V and 0 bases at J, with 13 bases between. The CDR3 length is 16 residues. This CDR3 reads CASSYDEDSLNTEAFF. The CDR3 region has the DNA TGTGCCAGCAGTTACGATGAGGACAGCTTGAACACTGAAGCTTTCTTT.

CDR3 in amino acids: CASSESRQGTYNEQFF. CDR3 in DNA: TGTGCCAGCAGTGAATCAAGGCAGGGAACCTACAATGAGCAGTTCTTC. This chain joins TRBV6-1 and TRBJ2-1, with D perhaps matching TRBD1 (5 bases). Germline assignment: CDR1 MNHNS and CDR2 SASEGT. The CDR3 totals 16 residues. The germline V and J ends were trimmed by 2 bases and 2 bases, with 13 bases remaining between them.

The gene calls are TRBV10-3 and TRBJ2-5, with 10 bases aligning to TRBD2. In germline, CDR1 is ENHRY, CDR2 SYGVKD. V was clipped by 6 bases and J by 5 bases; unmatched bases: 3. The CDR3 consists of 13 residues. The CDR3 DNA is TGTGCCATCAGCCAGACTAGCGGGGAGACCCAGTACTTC. Amino acids: CAISQTSGETQYF.

V gene TRBV2 combines with J gene TRBJ2-3, with D unclear. In germline, CDR1 is SNHLY, CDR2 FYNNEI. The V end lost 1 base, the J end lost 1 base, and 3 bases lay between the germline ends. This CDR3 is 13 amino acids long. The CDR3 region is CASSEGGTDTQYF. The CDR3, as DNA: TGTGCCAGCAGTGAAGGGGGCACAGATACGCAGTATTTT.

The genes are TRBV19 and TRBJ1-5; D gene uncertain. Germline CDR1 is LNHDA and CDR2 is SQIVND (reference sequence). Trimming removed 0 bases from V and 9 bases from J, with 9 bases in between. The CDR3 has 13 residues. DNA for the CDR3: TGTGCCAGTAGTATAGAGCTGGAGCGGCCCCAGCATTTT. Protein: CASSIELERPQHF.

The rearrangement joins TRBV12-5 to TRBJ2-7; D is undetermined. V was trimmed by 5 bases and J by 6 bases, leaving 8 bases between them. There are 11 residues in the CDR3. From germline, CDR1 is LGHNT and CDR2 FRNRAP. Written as DNA, the CDR3 is TGTGCTAGTGGTATGGGGTTCGAGCAGTACTTC. Its translation: CASGMGFEQYF.

The genes are TRBV7-8 and TRBJ1-4; no firm D call. Trimming removed 0 bases from V and 5 bases from J, with 16 bases in between. The CDR3 loop spans 17 amino acids. Germline V gene data show CDR1 as SGHVS and CDR2 as FQNEAQ. CDR3 DNA sequence: TGTGCCAGCAGCTTAGCGCGGATTGTCGGTCTAAATGAAAAACTGTTTTTT. Its translation: CASSLARIVGLNEKLFF.

The V and J genes are TRBV4-3 and TRBJ2-3, with D uncertain. Germline loops: CDR1 LGHNA, CDR2 YSLEER. V lost 0 bases to trimming and J lost 2 bases, with 9 bases between them. The CDR3 loop spans 15 amino acids. The DNA of the CDR3 is TGCGCCAGCAGCCAAGATCGCAGGTTCACAGATACGCAGTATTTT. Encoded protein: CASSQDRRFTDTQYF.